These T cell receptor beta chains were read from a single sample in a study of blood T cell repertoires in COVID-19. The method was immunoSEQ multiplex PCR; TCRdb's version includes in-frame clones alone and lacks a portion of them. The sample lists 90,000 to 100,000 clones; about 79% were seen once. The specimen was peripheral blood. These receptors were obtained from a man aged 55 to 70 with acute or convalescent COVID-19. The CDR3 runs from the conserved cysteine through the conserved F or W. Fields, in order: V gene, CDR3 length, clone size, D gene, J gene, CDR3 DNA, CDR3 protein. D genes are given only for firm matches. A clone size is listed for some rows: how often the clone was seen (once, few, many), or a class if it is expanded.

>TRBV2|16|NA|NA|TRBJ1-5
TGTGCCAGCAGTGCCCGGGTCTCAAATAGCAATCAGCCCCAGCATTTT
CASSARVSNSNQPQHF
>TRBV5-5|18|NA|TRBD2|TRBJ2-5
TGTGCCAGCAGCTTCGGCCCTGGGCGGGGGAGTCCCATTTCGACCCAGTACTTC
CASSFGPGRGSPISTQYF
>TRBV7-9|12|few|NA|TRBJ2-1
TGTGCCAGCAGCTGGGGTCAGGCGGGGAAGTTCTTC
CASSWGQAGKFF
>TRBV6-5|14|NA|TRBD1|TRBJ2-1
TGTGCCAGCAGCAAACCTCAGGGGGCTGGTGAGCAGTTCTTC
CASSKPQGAGEQFF
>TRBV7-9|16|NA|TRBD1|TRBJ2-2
TGTGCCAGCAGCCGCGGGACAGGTGAAAACACCGGGGAGCTGTTTTTT
CASSRGTGENTGELFF
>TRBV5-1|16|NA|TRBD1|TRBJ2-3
TGCGCCAGCAGTACGAGGTCGGGACAGGGTTCAGATACGCAGTATTTT
CASSTRSGQGSDTQYF
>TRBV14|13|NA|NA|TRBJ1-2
TGTGCCAGCAGCCAGGTCAGATACTATGGCTACACCTTC
CASSQVRYYGYTF
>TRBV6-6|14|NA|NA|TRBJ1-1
TGTGCCAGCAGTATCGACAGAATTAACACTGAAGCTTTCTTT
CASSIDRINTEAFF
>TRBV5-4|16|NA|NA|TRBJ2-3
TGTGCCAGCAGCCCCCCCACGGCGGGCTTGGCAGATACGCAGTATTTT
CASSPPTAGLADTQYF
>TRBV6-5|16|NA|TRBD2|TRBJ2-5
TGTGCCAGCAGTTACTCCGGACTAGAAGTCGTAGAGACCCAGTACTTC
CASSYSGLEVVETQYF
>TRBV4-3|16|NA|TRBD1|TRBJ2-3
TGCGCCAGCAGCCAAGGCCAACAGGGGGCTGGAGATACGCAGTATTTT
CASSQGQQGAGDTQYF
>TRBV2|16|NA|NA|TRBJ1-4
TGTGCCAGCACCACAAGGGGTTATGGGCCTAATGAAAAACTGTTTTTT
CASTTRGYGPNEKLFF
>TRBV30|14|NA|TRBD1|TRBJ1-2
TGTGCCTGGAGGGACCTGGGACAGAACTATGGCTACACCTTC
CAWRDLGQNYGYTF
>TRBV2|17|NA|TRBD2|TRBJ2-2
TGTGCCAGCAGTGAAGAGACTAGCGGGGGTGGGTCCGGGGAGCTGTTTTTT
CASSEETSGGGSGELFF
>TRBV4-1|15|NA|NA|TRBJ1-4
TGCGCCAGCAGGCAAGGACACAGCCCTAATGAAAAACTGTTTTTT
CASRQGHSPNEKLFF
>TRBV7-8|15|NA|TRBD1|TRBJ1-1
TGTGCCAGCAGCTTACGGGACAGGCTAATAGCTGAAGCTTTCTTT
CASSLRDRLIAEAFF
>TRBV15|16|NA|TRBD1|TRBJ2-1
TGTGCCACCAGCAGAGCGGGGACAGGGTCGTACAATGAGCAGTTCTTC
CATSRAGTGSYNEQFF
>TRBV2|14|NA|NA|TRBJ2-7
TGTGCCAGCAGTGTGGTCAGGGGTCAATACGAGCAGTACTTC
CASSVVRGQYEQYF
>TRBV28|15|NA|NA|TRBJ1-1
TGTGCCAGCAGTACCACGCTGGCCTTGAACACTGAAGCTTTCTTT
CASSTTLALNTEAFF
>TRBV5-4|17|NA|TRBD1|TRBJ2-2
TGTGCCAGCAGCCCCGGGACAGGGGCGACGAACACCGGGGAGCTGTTTTTT
CASSPGTGATNTGELFF
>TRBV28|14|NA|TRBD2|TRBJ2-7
TGTGCCAGCAGGCGGGGGTCCCATAGGGGCGAGCAGTACTTC
CASRRGSHRGEQYF
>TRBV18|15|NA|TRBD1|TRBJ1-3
TGTGCCAGCTCACCACTGGACAGGGGGCGAGACACCATATATTTT
CASSPLDRGRDTIYF
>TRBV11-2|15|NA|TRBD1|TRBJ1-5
TGTGCCAGCAGCTTAGATAGACAGGGTAATCAGCCCCAGCATTTT
CASSLDRQGNQPQHF
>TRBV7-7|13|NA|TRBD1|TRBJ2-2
TGTGCTAGCAGCTTAGGGGGCGGCGGGGAGCTGTTTTTT
CASSLGGGGELFF
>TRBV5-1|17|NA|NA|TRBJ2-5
TGCGCCAGCAGCCTCGGAGTTGGGCGGGCGTACCAAGAGACCCAGTACTTC
CASSLGVGRAYQETQYF
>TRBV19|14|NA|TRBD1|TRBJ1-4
TGTGCCAGCAGAACAGGGGCAACTAATGAAAAACTGTTTTTT
CASRTGATNEKLFF
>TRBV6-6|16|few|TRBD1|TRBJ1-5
TGTGCCAGCAGGCAAGAGACCAGGGGGCGCAATCAGCCCCAGCATTTT
CASRQETRGRNQPQHF
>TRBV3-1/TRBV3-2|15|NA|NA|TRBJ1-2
TGTGCCAGCAGCCGGGGCTTCAGTGATAACTATGGCTACACCTTC
CASSRGFSDNYGYTF
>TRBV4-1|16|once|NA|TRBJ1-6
TGCGCCAGCAGCCAAGATTCACATCCTGTAAGTTCACCCCTCCACTTT
CASSQDSHPVSSPLHF
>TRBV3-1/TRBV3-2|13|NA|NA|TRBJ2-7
TGTGCCAGCAGCCAGAACAGGGCCTACGAGCAGTACTTC
CASSQNRAYEQYF
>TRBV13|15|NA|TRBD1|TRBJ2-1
TGTGCCAGCAGCTTCCGGACAGGGGGCAACAATGAGCAGTTCTTC
CASSFRTGGNNEQFF
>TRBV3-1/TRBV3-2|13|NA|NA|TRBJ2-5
TGTGCCAGCAGCACCCGGGGAGAAGAGACCCAGTACTTC
CASSTRGEETQYF
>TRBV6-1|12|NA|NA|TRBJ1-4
TGTGCCAGCAGTCCCTTTAATGAAAAACTGTTTTTT
CASSPFNEKLFF
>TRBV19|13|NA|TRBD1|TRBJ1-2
TGTGCCAGTAGTTCGACAGGGAACTATGGCTACACCTTC
CASSSTGNYGYTF
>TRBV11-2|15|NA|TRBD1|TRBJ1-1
TGTGCCAGCAGCTTAGTACAGGGGGCGAACACTGAAGCTTTCTTT
CASSLVQGANTEAFF
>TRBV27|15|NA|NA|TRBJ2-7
TGTGCCAGCAGTCGACAGGGCGGGGGGATCGGCGAGCAGTACTTC
CASSRQGGGIGEQYF
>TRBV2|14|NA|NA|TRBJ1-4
TGTGCCAGCAGTGAAATAGGGGCCAATGAAAAACTGTTTTTT
CASSEIGANEKLFF
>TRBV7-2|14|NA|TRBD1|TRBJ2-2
TGTGCCAGCAGCTTCCGGGACAGCCTGGGGGAGCTGTTTTTT
CASSFRDSLGELFF
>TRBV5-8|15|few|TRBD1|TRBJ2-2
TGTGCCAGCAGCCGGGACCGACAGGGCACCGGGGAGCTGTTTTTT
CASSRDRQGTGELFF